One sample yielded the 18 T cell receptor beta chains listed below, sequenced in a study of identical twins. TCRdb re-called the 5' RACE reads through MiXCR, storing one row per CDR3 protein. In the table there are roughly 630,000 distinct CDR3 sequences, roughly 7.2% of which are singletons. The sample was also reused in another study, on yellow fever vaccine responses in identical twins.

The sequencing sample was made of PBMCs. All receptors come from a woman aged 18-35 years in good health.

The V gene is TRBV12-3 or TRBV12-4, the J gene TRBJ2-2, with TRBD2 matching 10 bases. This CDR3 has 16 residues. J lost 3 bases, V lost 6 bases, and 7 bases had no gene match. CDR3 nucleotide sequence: TGTGCCAGCAGGCCAAGCGGGGGGGGATACACCGGGGAGCTGTTTTTT. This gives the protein CASRPSGGGYTGELFF.

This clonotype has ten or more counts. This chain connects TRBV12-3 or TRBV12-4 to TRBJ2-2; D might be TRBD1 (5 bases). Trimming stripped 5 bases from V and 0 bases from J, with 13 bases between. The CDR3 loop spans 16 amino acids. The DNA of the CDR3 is TGTGCCAGCAGTATGACAGCTACCCCGAACACCGGGGAGCTGTTTTTT. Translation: CASSMTATPNTGELFF.

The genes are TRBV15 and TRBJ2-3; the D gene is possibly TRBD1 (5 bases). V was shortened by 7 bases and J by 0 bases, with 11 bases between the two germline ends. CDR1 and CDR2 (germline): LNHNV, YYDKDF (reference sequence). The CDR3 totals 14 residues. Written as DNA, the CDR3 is TGTGCCACCATGGAAGGGGTCAGCACAGATACGCAGTATTTT. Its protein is CATMEGVSTDTQYF.

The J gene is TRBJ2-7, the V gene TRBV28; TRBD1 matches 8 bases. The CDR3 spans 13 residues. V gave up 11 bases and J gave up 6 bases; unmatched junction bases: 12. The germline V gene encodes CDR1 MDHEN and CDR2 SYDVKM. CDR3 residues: CAVNRGYRFEQYV. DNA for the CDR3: TGTGCCGTGAACAGGGGGTATCGCTTCGAGCAGTACGTC.

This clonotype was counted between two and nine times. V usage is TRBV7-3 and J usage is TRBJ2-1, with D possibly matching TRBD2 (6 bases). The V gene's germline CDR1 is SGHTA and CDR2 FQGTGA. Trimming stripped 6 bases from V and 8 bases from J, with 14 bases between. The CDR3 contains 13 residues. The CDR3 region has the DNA TGTGCCAGCAGTTGGGACTCCACCGATGAGCAGTTCTTC. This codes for CASSWDSTDEQFF.

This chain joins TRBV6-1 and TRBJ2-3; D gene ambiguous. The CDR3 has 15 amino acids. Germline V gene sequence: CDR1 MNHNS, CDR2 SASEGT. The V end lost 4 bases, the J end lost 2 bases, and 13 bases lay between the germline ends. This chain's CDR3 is CASSAQPFPTDTQYF. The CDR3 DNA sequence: TGTGCCAGCAGTGCCCAACCTTTCCCCACAGATACGCAGTATTTT.

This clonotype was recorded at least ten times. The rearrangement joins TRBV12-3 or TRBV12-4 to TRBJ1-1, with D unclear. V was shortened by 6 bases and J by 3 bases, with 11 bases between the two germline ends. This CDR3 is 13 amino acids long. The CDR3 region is CASSPTGDTEAFF. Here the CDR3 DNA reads TGTGCCAGCAGCCCCACGGGTGACACTGAAGCTTTCTTT.

The DNA for the CDR3 is TGCAGCGTTGGACAGGGTATAAATCAGCCCCAGCATTTT. Residues: CSVGQGINQPQHF. The rearrangement links TRBV29-1 to TRBJ1-5; 7 nucleotides agree with TRBD1. CDR3 length: 13 residues. Germline trimming cut 4 bases from V and 4 bases from J; bases unmatched to any gene: 4. CDR1 SQVTM and CDR2 ANQGSEA come from the germline V gene.

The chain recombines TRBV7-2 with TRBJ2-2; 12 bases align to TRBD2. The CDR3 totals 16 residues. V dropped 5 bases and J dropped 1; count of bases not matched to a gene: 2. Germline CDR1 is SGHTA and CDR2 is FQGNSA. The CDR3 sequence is CASSQTSGGNTGELFF. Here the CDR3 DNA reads TGTGCCAGCAGCCAGACTAGCGGGGGGAACACCGGGGAGCTGTTTTTT.

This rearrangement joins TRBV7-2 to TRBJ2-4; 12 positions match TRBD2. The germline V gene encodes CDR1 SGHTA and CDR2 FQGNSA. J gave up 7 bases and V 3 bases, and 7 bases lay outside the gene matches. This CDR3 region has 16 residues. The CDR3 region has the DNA TGTGCCAGCAGCTTGACTAGCGGGAGCGGAGATAACATTCAGTACTTC. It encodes CASSLTSGSGDNIQYF.

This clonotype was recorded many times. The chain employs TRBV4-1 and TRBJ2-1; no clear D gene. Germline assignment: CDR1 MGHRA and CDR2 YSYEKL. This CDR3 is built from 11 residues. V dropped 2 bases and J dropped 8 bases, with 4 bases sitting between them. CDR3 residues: CASSQRYEQFF. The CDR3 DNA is TGCGCCAGCAGCCAACGTTATGAGCAGTTCTTC.

CDR3 residues: CASCKARGQRETQYF. The CDR3 coding sequence is TGTGCCAGCTGCAAAGCAAGGGGACAGCGAGAGACCCAGTACTTC. V and J are TRBV3-1 and TRBJ2-5; 7 nucleotides agree with TRBD1. There are 15 residues in the CDR3. J lost 4 bases, V lost 8 bases, and 13 bases had no gene match. From germline, CDR1 is LGHDT and CDR2 YNNKEL (reference sequence).

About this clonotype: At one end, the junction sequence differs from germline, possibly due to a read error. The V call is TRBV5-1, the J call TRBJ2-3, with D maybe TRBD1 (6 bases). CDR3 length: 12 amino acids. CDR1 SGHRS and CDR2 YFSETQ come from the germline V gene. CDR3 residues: CASSWGLDTRYF. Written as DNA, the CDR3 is TGCGCCAGCAGCTGGGGGCTAGATACGCGGTATTTT.

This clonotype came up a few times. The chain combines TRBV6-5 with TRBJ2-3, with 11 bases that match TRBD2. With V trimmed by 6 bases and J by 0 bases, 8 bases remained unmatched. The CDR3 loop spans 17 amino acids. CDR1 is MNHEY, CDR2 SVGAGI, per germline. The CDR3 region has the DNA TGTGCCAGCAGCTCCTCCAGACTAGCGGGGAGCACAGATACGCAGTATTTT. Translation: CASSSSRLAGSTDTQYF.

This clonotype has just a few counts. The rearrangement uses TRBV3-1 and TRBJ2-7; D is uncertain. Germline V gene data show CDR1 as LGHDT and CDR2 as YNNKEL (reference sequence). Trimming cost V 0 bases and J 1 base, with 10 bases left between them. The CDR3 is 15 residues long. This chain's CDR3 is CASSQDRVGSYEQYF. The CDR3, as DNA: TGTGCCAGCAGCCAAGATCGGGTGGGTTCCTACGAGCAGTACTTC.

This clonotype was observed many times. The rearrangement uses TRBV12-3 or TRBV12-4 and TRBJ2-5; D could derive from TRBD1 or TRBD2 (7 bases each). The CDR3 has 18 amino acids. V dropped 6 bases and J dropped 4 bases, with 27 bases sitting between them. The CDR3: CASSSLAGGGGPRETQYF. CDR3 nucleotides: TGTGCCAGCAGCTCCCTGGCAGGGGGGGGAGGGCCTCGAGAGACCCAGTACTTC.

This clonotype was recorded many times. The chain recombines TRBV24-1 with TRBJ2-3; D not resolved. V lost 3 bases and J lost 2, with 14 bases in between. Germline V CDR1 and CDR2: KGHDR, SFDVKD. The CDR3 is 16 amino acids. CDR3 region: CATSDMNLVDTDTQYF. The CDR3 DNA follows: TGTGCCACCAGTGATATGAACTTGGTTGACACAGATACGCAGTATTTT.

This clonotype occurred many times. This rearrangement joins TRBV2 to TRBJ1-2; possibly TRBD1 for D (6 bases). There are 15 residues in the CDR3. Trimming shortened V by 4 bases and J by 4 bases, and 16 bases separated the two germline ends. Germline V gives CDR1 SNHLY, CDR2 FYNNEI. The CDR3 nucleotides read TGTGCCAGCAGTGGGGACAACTACATTGCCTATGGCTACACCTTC. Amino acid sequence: CASSGDNYIAYGYTF.